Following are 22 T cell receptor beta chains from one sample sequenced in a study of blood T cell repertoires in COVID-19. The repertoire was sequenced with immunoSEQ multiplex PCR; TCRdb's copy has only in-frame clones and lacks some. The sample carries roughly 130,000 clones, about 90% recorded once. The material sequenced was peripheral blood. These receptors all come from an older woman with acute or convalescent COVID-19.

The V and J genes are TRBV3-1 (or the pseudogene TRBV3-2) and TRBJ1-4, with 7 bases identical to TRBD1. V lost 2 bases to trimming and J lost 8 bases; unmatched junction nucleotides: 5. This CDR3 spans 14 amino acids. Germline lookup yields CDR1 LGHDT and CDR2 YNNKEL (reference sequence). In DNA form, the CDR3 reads TGTGCCAGCAGCCAAAACAGGGGTGGAGAAAAACTGTTTTTT. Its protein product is CASSQNRGGEKLFF.

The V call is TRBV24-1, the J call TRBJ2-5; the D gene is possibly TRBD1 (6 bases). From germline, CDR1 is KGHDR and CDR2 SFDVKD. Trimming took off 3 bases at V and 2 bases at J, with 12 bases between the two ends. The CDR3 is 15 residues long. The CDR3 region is CATSDAGVPQETQYF. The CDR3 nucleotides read TGTGCCACCAGTGATGCAGGGGTACCTCAAGAGACCCAGTACTTC.

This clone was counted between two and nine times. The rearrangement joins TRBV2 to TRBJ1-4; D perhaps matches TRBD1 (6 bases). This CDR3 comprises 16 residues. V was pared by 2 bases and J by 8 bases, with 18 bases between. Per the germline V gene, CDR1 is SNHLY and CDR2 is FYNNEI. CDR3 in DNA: TGTGCCAGCAGTGAACCCCCGACAGGCCTTGGGGAAAAACTGTTTTTT. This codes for CASSEPPTGLGEKLFF.

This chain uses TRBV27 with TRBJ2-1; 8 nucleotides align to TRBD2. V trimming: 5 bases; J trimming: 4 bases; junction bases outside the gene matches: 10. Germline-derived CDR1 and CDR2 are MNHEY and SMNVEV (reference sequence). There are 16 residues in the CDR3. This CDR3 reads CASSPFSGAIYNEQFF. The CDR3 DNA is TGTGCCAGCAGTCCCTTTAGCGGGGCGATATACAATGAGCAGTTCTTC.

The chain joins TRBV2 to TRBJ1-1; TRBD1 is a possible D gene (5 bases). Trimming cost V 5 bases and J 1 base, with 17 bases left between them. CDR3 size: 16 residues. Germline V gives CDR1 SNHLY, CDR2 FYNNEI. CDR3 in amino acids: CASSYSAGPPNTEAFF. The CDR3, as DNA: TGTGCCAGCAGTTACTCGGCGGGGCCCCCGAACACTGAAGCTTTCTTT.

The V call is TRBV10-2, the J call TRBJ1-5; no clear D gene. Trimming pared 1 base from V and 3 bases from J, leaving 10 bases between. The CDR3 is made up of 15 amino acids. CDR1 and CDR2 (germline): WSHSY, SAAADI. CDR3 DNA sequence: TGCGCCAGCAGTGAGTATGGAGGGTTCAATCAGCCCCAGCATTTT. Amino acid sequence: CASSEYGGFNQPQHF.

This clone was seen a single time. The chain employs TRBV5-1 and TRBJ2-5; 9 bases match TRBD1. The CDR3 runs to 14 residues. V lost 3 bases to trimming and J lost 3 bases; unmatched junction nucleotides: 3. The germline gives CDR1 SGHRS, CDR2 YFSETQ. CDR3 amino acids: CASSSDRGKETQYF. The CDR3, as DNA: TGCGCCAGCAGCTCGGACAGGGGAAAAGAGACCCAGTACTTC. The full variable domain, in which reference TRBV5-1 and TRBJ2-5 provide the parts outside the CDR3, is KAGVTQTPRYLIKTRGQQVTLSCSPISGHRSVSWYQQTPGQGLQFLFEYFSETQRNKGNFPGRFSGRQFSNSRSEMNVSTLELGDSALYLCASSSDRGKETQYFGPGTRLLVL.

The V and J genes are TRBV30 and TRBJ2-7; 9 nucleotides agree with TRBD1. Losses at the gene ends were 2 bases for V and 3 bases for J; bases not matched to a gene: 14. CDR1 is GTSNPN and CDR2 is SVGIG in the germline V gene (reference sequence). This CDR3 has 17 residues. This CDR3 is CAWSRRSGTGRVYEQYF. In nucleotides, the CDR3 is TGTGCCTGGAGTAGGCGATCCGGGACAGGGAGGGTCTACGAGCAGTACTTC.

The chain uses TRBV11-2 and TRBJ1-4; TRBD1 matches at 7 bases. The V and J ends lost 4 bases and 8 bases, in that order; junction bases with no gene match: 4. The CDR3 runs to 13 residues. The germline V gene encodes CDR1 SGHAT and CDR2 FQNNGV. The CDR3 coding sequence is TGTGCCAGCAGCTCCTCGACAGGGGAAAAACTGTTTTTT. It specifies CASSSSTGEKLFF.

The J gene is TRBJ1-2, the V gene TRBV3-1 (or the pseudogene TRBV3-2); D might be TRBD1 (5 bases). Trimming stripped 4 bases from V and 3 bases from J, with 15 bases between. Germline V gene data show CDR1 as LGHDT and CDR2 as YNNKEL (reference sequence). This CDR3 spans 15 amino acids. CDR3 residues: CASSPGGGVDYGYTF. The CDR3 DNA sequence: TGTGCCAGCAGCCCGGGTGGGGGGGTTGACTATGGCTACACCTTC.

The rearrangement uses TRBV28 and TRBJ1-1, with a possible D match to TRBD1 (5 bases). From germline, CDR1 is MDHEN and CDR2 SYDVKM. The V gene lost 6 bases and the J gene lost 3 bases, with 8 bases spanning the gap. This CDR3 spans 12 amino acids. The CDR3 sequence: CASRDTYTEAFF. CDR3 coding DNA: TGTGCCAGCAGGGACACCTACACTGAAGCTTTCTTT.

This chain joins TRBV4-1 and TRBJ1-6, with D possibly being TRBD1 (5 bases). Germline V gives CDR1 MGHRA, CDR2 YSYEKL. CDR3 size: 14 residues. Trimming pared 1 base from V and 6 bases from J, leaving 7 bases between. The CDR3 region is CASSQGQINSPLHF. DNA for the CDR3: TGCGCCAGCAGCCAAGGACAGATTAATTCACCCCTCCACTTT.

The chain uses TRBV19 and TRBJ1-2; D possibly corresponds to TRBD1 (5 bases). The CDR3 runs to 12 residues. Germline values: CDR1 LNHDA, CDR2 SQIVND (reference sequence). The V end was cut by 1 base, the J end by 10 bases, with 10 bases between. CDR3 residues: CASSIGLQVYTF. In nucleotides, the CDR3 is TGTGCCAGTAGTATAGGCCTACAGGTCTACACCTTC.

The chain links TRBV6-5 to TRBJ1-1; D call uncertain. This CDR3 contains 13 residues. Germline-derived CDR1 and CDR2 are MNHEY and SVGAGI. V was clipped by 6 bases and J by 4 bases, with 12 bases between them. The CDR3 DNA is TGTGCCAGCAGGGTGACTGATCTCACTGAAGCTTTCTTT. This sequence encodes CASRVTDLTEAFF.

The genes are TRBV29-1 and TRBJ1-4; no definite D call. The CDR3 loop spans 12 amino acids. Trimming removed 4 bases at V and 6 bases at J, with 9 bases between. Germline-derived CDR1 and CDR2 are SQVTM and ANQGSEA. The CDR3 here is CSVATLDEKLFF. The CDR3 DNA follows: TGCAGCGTTGCTACTCTTGATGAAAAACTGTTTTTT. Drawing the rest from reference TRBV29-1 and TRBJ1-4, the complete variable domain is SAVISQKPSRDICQRGTSLTIQCQVDSQVTMMFWYRQQPGQSLTLIATANQGSEATYESGFVIDKFPISRPNLTFSTLTVSNMSPEDSSIYLCSVATLDEKLFFGSGTQLSVL.

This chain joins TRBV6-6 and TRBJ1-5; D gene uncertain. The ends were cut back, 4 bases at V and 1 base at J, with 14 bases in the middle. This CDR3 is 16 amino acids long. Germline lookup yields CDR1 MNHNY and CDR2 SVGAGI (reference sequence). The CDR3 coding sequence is TGTGCCAGCAGTTCTTCCGGGCGGAGGAGCAATCAGCCCCAGCATTTT. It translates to CASSSSGRRSNQPQHF.

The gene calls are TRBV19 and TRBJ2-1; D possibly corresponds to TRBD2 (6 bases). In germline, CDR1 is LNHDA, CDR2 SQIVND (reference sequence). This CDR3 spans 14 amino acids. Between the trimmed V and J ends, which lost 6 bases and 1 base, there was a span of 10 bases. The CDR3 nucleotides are TGTGCCAGTAGGACTAGGGAGTCCTACAATGAGCAGTTCTTC. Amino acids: CASRTRESYNEQFF.

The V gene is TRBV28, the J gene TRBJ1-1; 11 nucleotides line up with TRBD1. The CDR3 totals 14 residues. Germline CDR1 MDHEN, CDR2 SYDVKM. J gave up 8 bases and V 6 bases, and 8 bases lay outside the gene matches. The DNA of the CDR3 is TGTGCCAGCAGACAAGGGACAGGGGGGGAAGAAGCTTTCTTT. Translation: CASRQGTGGEEAFF.

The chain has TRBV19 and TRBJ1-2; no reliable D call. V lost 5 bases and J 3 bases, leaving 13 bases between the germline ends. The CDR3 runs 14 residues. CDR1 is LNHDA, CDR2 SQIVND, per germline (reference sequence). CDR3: CASSGSGGDYGYTF. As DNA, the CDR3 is TGTGCCAGTAGTGGCTCCGGCGGGGACTATGGCTACACCTTC.

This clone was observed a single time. The chain's CDR3 is CASLDTLVGNTIYF. CDR3 nucleotides: TGTGCCAGTCTGGACACCTTGGTAGGGAACACCATATATTTT. The rearrangement uses TRBV19 and TRBJ1-3, with D possibly matching TRBD1 (5 bases). Germline CDR1 and CDR2: LNHDA and SQIVND (reference sequence). V dropped 8 bases and J dropped 7 bases, with 18 bases sitting between them. This CDR3 comprises 14 residues.

The CDR3 protein is CASSLQGGYTEAFF. For the CDR3, the DNA is TGTGCCAGCAGTTTACAGGGAGGATACACTGAAGCTTTCTTT. V usage is TRBV28 and J usage is TRBJ1-1; possibly TRBD1 for D (5 bases). CDR3 length equals 14 residues. Germline V gene lookup returns CDR1 MDHEN and CDR2 SYDVKM. Trimming took off 2 bases at V and 3 bases at J, with 10 bases between the two ends.

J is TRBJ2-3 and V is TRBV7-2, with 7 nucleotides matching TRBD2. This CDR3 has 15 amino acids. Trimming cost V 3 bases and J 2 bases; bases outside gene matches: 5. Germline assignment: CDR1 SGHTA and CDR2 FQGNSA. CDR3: CASSLAAGYTDTQYF. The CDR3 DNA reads TGTGCCAGCAGCTTGGCAGCGGGGTACACAGATACGCAGTATTTT.